Below, 31 T cell receptor beta chains from the same sample are listed, as sequenced in a study of blood T cell repertoires in COVID-19. Measured with immunoSEQ multiplex PCR; TCRdb has only the in-frame clones, and not every one. This sample carries some 130,000 clones, 85% to 90% of them seen once, and the ten largest clones take around 4.5%. Input material: peripheral blood. The receptor source for this set is a man aged 55 to 70 with COVID-19, enrolled during active disease.

The table lists this clone with a count of one. This chain uses TRBV7-8 with TRBJ2-5, with D possibly TRBD1 on 7 matching bases. The CDR3 spans 15 residues. Germline values: CDR1 SGHVS, CDR2 FQNEAQ. The ends were cut back, 3 bases at V and 4 bases at J, with 15 bases in the middle. Here the CDR3 DNA reads TGTGCCAGCAGCTTTTTAGGAGGGGGCGCAGAGACCCAGTACTTC. Translated, it gives CASSFLGGGAETQYF. Using reference TRBV7-8 and TRBJ2-5 for the parts outside the CDR3, the full variable domain is GAGVSQSPRYKVAKRGQDVALRCDPISGHVSLFWYQQALGQGPEFLTYFQNEAQLDKSGLPSDRFFAERPEGSVSTLKIQRTQQEDSAVYLCASSFLGGGAETQYFGPGTRLLVL.

The rearrangement joins TRBV2 to TRBJ1-1, with 8 bases that match TRBD1. J lost 0 bases, V lost 6 bases, and 0 bases had no gene match. Germline V gives CDR1 SNHLY, CDR2 FYNNEI. This CDR3 has 13 amino acids. The CDR3 nucleotides are TGTGCCAGCAGGACAGGGGTGAACACTGAAGCTTTCTTT. Protein sequence: CASRTGVNTEAFF.

The sample holds one count of this clone. The chain has TRBV11-2 and TRBJ2-7; D gene unclear. CDR3 size: 13 residues. The germline V gene encodes CDR1 SGHAT and CDR2 FQNNGV. V lost 4 bases, J lost 2 bases, and 9 bases lay in between. The CDR3 DNA sequence: TGTGCCAGCAGCTCAACGGGTCCCTACGAGCAGTACTTC. Translating gives CASSSTGPYEQYF.

V usage is TRBV4-2 and J usage is TRBJ1-1; 7 positions match TRBD1. CDR3 length: 15 amino acids. The V and J ends lost 2 bases and 0 bases, in that order; junction bases with no gene match: 3. CDR1 is LGHNA and CDR2 is YNFKEQ in the germline V gene. Here the CDR3 reads CASSQTDRLNTEAFF. As DNA, the CDR3 is TGTGCCAGCAGCCAAACGGACAGGCTGAACACTGAAGCTTTCTTT.

This sequence joins TRBV25-1 and TRBJ2-1, with 9 positions matching TRBD2. V was clipped by 4 bases and J by 3 bases; unmatched bases: 7. The CDR3 consists of 16 residues. Germline-derived CDR1 and CDR2 are MGHDK and SYGVNS. Written as DNA, the CDR3 is TGTGCCAGCAGTGTTAGACTAGCGGCAAGCTACAATGAGCAGTTCTTC. Its translation is CASSVRLAASYNEQFF.

The rearrangement uses TRBV19 and TRBJ1-2, with a tentative D call TRBD1 (6 bases). The CDR3 is 14 amino acids. Trimming took off 5 bases at V and 6 bases at J, with 16 bases between the two ends. CDR1 LNHDA and CDR2 SQIVND come from the germline V gene (reference sequence). The CDR3 region has the DNA TGTGCCAGTAGTCTCCAATATAGGACAGATGGCTACACCTTC. Translating gives CASSLQYRTDGYTF.

The gene calls are TRBV28 and TRBJ1-6; 7 nucleotides match TRBD1. J was trimmed by 2 bases and V by 0 bases; bases with no gene match: 10. The CDR3 loop spans 19 amino acids. Per germline, CDR1 MDHEN and CDR2 SYDVKM. The CDR3 region has the DNA TGTGCCAGCAGTTTATGGTCTACAGGGGTAGGGGCCTATAATTCACCCCTCCACTTT. Protein: CASSLWSTGVGAYNSPLHF.

A remark on this clone: A junction end diverges from the germline sequence, so it may reflect a read error. The chain combines TRBV9 with TRBJ1-2, with TRBD1 matching 7 bases. Germline lookup yields CDR1 SGDLS and CDR2 YYNGEE. The CDR3 contains 15 residues. CDR3 in amino acids: CASSLTTGFNYGHTF. CDR3 sequence (DNA): TGTGCCAGCAGCCTAACGACAGGGTTTAACTATGGCCACACCTTC. The full variable domain, in which reference TRBV9 and TRBJ1-2 provide the parts outside the CDR3, is DSGVTQTPKHLITATGQRVTLRCSPRSGDLSVYWYQQSLDQGLQFLIQYYNGEERAKGNILERFSAQQFPDLHSELNLSSLELGDSALYFCASSLTTGFNYGHTFGSGTRLTVV.

This chain joins TRBV6-4 and TRBJ1-1; D is unclear. The CDR3 length is 13 residues. Trimming took 4 bases from V and 1 from J, leaving 7 bases between them. Germline CDR1 is MRHNA and CDR2 is SNTAGT. The CDR3 spells CASSGEENTEAFF. The CDR3 DNA sequence: TGTGCCAGCAGTGGCGAGGAGAACACTGAAGCTTTCTTT.

The chain uses TRBV11-2 and TRBJ2-3; possible D gene TRBD1, 6 bases. Deletions cut 0 bases from V and 2 bases from J, with 12 bases between. The CDR3 covers 16 residues. Germline assignment: CDR1 SGHAT and CDR2 FQNNGV. The CDR3 here is CASSLDPTGTTDTQYF. DNA for the CDR3: TGTGCCAGCAGCTTAGATCCGACAGGTACCACAGATACGCAGTATTTT.

This chain connects TRBV19 to TRBJ2-3, with 11 bases that match TRBD2. The CDR3 runs to 18 residues. Germline values: CDR1 LNHDA, CDR2 SQIVND (reference sequence). Unmatched junction bases numbered 15, after V lost 5 bases and J lost 5 bases. CDR3 nucleotide sequence: TGTGCCAGTAGTGTGACTAGCGGGGCGGCCGGGGGTATAGATACGCAGTATTTT. Amino acid sequence: CASSVTSGAAGGIDTQYF.

The chain employs TRBV9 and TRBJ1-3, with D unclear. The CDR3 loop spans 15 amino acids. Deletions cut 2 bases from V and 4 bases from J, with 13 bases between. Germline CDR1 is SGDLS and CDR2 is YYNGEE. The CDR3 nucleotides read TGTGCCAGCAGCGTGGCCCCTGGCGGGGGAAACACCATATATTTT. Residues: CASSVAPGGGNTIYF.

V usage is TRBV25-1 and J usage is TRBJ2-6; D is perhaps TRBD1 (6 bases). Trimming shortened V by 2 bases and J by 0 bases, and 8 bases separated the two germline ends. The CDR3 runs 16 residues. Germline V lookup: CDR1 MGHDK, CDR2 SYGVNS. The CDR3 loop reads CASSERTASGANVLTF. Here the CDR3 DNA reads TGTGCCAGCAGTGAACGGACAGCCTCTGGGGCCAACGTCCTGACTTTC.

The rearrangement uses TRBV6-5 and TRBJ2-5, with TRBD1 identical over 7 bases. Germline CDR1 and CDR2: MNHEY and SVGAGI. The trim removed 5 bases at V and 1 base at J, leaving 4 bases unmatched. The CDR3 is 14 residues long. The CDR3, as DNA: TGTGCCAGCAGTAACCGGGACAGCCAAGAGACCCAGTACTTC. This codes for CASSNRDSQETQYF.

The chain recombines TRBV6-1 with TRBJ2-5; 10 positions match TRBD1. This CDR3 spans 18 amino acids. V lost 4 bases, J lost 4 bases, and 15 bases stayed unmatched. CDR1 MNHNS and CDR2 SASEGT come from the germline V gene. CDR3 region: CASSGREAGQGIRETQYF. Written as DNA, the CDR3 is TGTGCCAGCAGTGGAAGAGAGGCGGGACAGGGGATAAGAGAGACCCAGTACTTC.

Only a few counts were recorded for this clone. The V gene is TRBV4-1, the J gene TRBJ1-5, with a tentative D call TRBD1 (5 bases). Trimming stripped 1 base from V and 0 bases from J, with 7 bases between. The CDR3 has 15 amino acids. CDR1 and CDR2 from the germline V gene are MGHRA and YSYEKL. The CDR3 DNA sequence: TGCGCCAGCAGCCAAGTCAGGGATAGCAATCAGCCCCAGCATTTT. Protein sequence: CASSQVRDSNQPQHF.

This chain links TRBV2 with TRBJ2-3; TRBD1 aligns across 7 bases. The CDR3 is 18 amino acids. The V and J ends lost 2 bases and 2 bases, in that order; junction bases with no gene match: 13. Germline CDR1 SNHLY, CDR2 FYNNEI. CDR3 sequence (DNA): TGTGCCAGCAGTGAATGGGGACAGCCAAGGAGTGTCACAGATACGCAGTATTTT. Its translation: CASSEWGQPRSVTDTQYF.

The rearrangement joins TRBV6-5 to TRBJ1-2; D unresolved. V shed 10 bases and J shed 1 base, with 7 bases lying between them. Germline CDR1 reads MNHEY; CDR2 reads SVGAGI. CDR3 length: 11 amino acids. The CDR3 sequence is CATNFNYGYTF. The CDR3 DNA reads as TGTGCCACCAACTTTAACTATGGCTACACCTTC.

V is TRBV28 and J is TRBJ1-5; possibly TRBD1 for D (6 bases). Trimming shortened V by 5 bases and J by 2 bases, and 10 bases separated the two germline ends. This CDR3 contains 14 residues. Germline V CDR1 and CDR2: MDHEN, SYDVKM. The chain's CDR3 is CASSMKGGNQPQHF. The CDR3 DNA reads as TGTGCCAGCAGTATGAAGGGGGGCAATCAGCCCCAGCATTTT.

The V and J genes are TRBV15 and TRBJ1-4, with D tentatively TRBD1 (5 bases). The CDR3 consists of 16 residues. Germline assignment: CDR1 LNHNV and CDR2 YYDKDF (reference sequence). Trimming removed 0 bases from V and 8 bases from J, with 16 bases in between. CDR3 coding DNA: TGTGCCACCAGCAGAGATACCCAGACAGCGGGAGAAAAACTGTTTTTT. Encoded protein: CATSRDTQTAGEKLFF.

A few counts support this clone. This chain connects TRBV5-1 to TRBJ2-3; D not certain. The ends were cut back, 0 bases at V and 6 bases at J, with 5 bases in the middle. The CDR3 is 12 residues long. The germline CDR1 and CDR2 sequences are SGHRS and YFSETQ. CDR3 bases: TGCGCCAGCAGCTTGGTACTGGATACGCAGTATTTT. This sequence encodes CASSLVLDTQYF.

The rearrangement links TRBV6-5 to TRBJ1-4; D gene uncertain. CDR3 length: 15 residues. Germline V gene sequence: CDR1 MNHEY, CDR2 SVGAGI. V shed 7 bases and J shed 0 bases, with 12 bases lying between them. DNA of the CDR3: TGTGCCAGCAACGGCGGTGGTGCAACTAATGAAAAACTGTTTTTT. Its protein product is CASNGGGATNEKLFF.

The V and J genes are TRBV10-3 and TRBJ2-7, with a tentative D call TRBD1 (7 bases). The CDR3 has 18 residues. Germline lookup yields CDR1 ENHRY and CDR2 SYGVKD. The V end lost 0 bases, the J end lost 1 base, and 19 bases lay between the germline ends. The CDR3 loop is CAISESRGTVGGSYEQYF. The CDR3 bases are TGTGCCATCAGTGAGTCCCGGGGGACAGTAGGTGGGTCCTACGAGCAGTACTTC.

The chain combines TRBV7-6 with TRBJ1-1; 7 nucleotides line up with TRBD1. The CDR3 covers 14 residues. Germline CDR1 and CDR2: SGHVS and FNYEAQ. V lost 2 bases, J lost 2 bases, and 2 bases stayed unmatched. CDR3 sequence: CASSLWDSNTEAFF. Here the CDR3 DNA reads TGTGCCAGCAGCTTATGGGACAGCAACACTGAAGCTTTCTTT. Full variable domain (missing parts from reference TRBV7-6 and TRBJ1-1): GAGVSQSPRYKVTKRGQDVALRCDPISGHVSLYWYRQALGQGPEFLTYFNYEAQQDKSGLPNDRFSAERPEGSISTLTIQRTEQRDSAMYRCASSLWDSNTEAFFGQGTRLTVV.

This clone was found a few times. CDR3 DNA: TGTGCCAGCAGTGGACAGGTTAACACTGAAGCTTTCTTT. It yields the protein CASSGQVNTEAFF. V is TRBV27 and J is TRBJ1-1, with 7 bases aligning to TRBD1. With V trimmed by 5 bases and J by 2 bases, 2 bases remained unmatched. Germline V gene data show CDR1 as MNHEY and CDR2 as SMNVEV (reference sequence). This CDR3 spans 13 amino acids.

This sequence joins TRBV9 and TRBJ1-2; D is ambiguous. CDR3 size: 14 residues. Germline values: CDR1 SGDLS, CDR2 YYNGEE. V was pared by 0 bases and J by 2 bases, with 8 bases between. CDR3 sequence reads: CASSVDYGNYGYTF. The CDR3 nucleotides read TGTGCCAGCAGCGTAGACTACGGAAACTATGGCTACACCTTC.

This sequence joins TRBV7-2 and TRBJ2-7, with no clear D. This CDR3 region has 12 residues. CDR1 is SGHTA, CDR2 FQGNSA, per germline. Trimming left V 3 bases short and J 5 bases short, with 8 bases between. Here the CDR3 DNA reads TGTGCCAGCAGCTTCTTTGTAAACGAGCAGTACTTC. This encodes CASSFFVNEQYF.

This clone was detected once. The CDR3 is CASSYMRNQPQHF. CDR3 DNA sequence: TGTGCCAGCAGTTACATGAGGAATCAGCCCCAGCATTTT. The V call is TRBV6-5, the J call TRBJ1-5; D not resolved. CDR3 length equals 13 residues. The ends were cut back, 2 bases at V and 4 bases at J, with 6 bases in the middle. Germline V gene sequence: CDR1 MNHEY, CDR2 SVGAGI.

This clone occurred a few times. The V call is TRBV19, the J call TRBJ1-5; tentative D call: TRBD1 (6 bases). V was cut by 6 bases and J by 3 bases, with 15 bases left in between. This CDR3 contains 15 residues. Per germline, CDR1 LNHDA and CDR2 SQIVND (reference sequence). The CDR3 protein is CASRPYRAANQPQHF. The CDR3 DNA sequence: TGTGCCAGTAGACCATACAGGGCAGCCAATCAGCCCCAGCATTTT.

In nucleotides, the CDR3 is TGTGCCAGCCCCACACCGTACTCCTACAATGAGCAGTTCTTC. Translating it yields CASPTPYSYNEQFF. This chain joins TRBV5-8 and TRBJ2-1, with D hard to call. The CDR3 extends over 14 amino acids. The V end lost 7 bases, the J end lost 0 bases, and 11 bases lay between the germline ends. Germline CDR1 SGHTS, CDR2 YDEGEE. Drawing the rest from reference TRBV5-8 and TRBJ2-1, the complete variable domain is EAGVTQSPTHLIKTRGQQATLRCSPISGHTSVYWYQQALGLGLQFLLWYDEGEERNRGNFPPRFSGRQFPNYSSELNVNALELEDSALYLCASPTPYSYNEQFFGPGTRLTVL.

This rearrangement joins TRBV6-5 to TRBJ2-5, with D possibly matching TRBD1 (5 bases). Trimming removed 5 bases from V and 1 base from J, with 11 bases in between. The CDR3 runs to 14 residues. CDR1 and CDR2 (germline): MNHEY, SVGAGI. CDR3 protein: CASSLDRFQETQYF. DNA of the CDR3: TGTGCCAGCAGTCTAGACAGATTCCAAGAGACCCAGTACTTC.